Listed below are T cell receptor beta chains from one sample, sequenced in a study of identical twins. TCRdb processed the 5' RACE reads anew with MiXCR; each CDR3 protein has one entry. This table holds approximately 550,000 distinct CDR3 sequences, 20% to 25% found once. The sample was also linked to a second study, of yellow fever vaccine responses in identical twins.

Sequenced: CD4+ T cells sorted from blood. The receptors shown here come from a woman in her late teens or twenties in good health. Each CDR3 is given with its conserved first and last residue. The D gene is left open where the match is weak. Clone size, where shown, is once, few, many, or a class for clones that have expanded.

TRBJ2-2,-,-,TRBV3-1,16,TGTGCCAGCAGCCAACGACTAGTACAGAACACCGGGGAGCTGTTTTTT,CASSQRLVQNTGELFF
TRBJ2-1,-,-,TRBV20-1,11,TGCAGTGCTCCCAACCAGGGTGAGCAGTTCTTC,CSAPNQGEQFF
TRBJ2-1,-,-,TRBV12-3/TRBV12-4,16,TGTGCCAGCAGTCCCTCCAGGGGCGGGGGTTACAATGAGCAGTTCTTC,CASSPSRGGGYNEQFF
TRBJ2-1,-,TRBD2,TRBV3-1,15,TGTGCCAGCAGCGCAGGACTAGCGGGAACAAATGAGCAGTTCTTC,CASSAGLAGTNEQFF
TRBJ2-3,few,TRBD2,TRBV20-1,17,TGCAGTGCTAGAGATTATAAGCGGGAGTTGGGCACAGATACGCAGTATTTT,CSARDYKRELGTDTQYF
TRBJ2-5,-,TRBD2,TRBV14,17,TGTGCCAGCAGCCAAGATCTCCCAAATTGGGGGGGAGAGACCCAGTACTTC,CASSQDLPNWGGETQYF
TRBJ1-1,few,-,TRBV24-1,12,TGTGCCACCAAAGGGACGAACACTGAAGCTTTCTTT,CATKGTNTEAFF
TRBJ2-2,-,TRBD1,TRBV20-1,14,TGCAGTGCTATCAGACAGGGAAACACCGGGGAGCTGTTTTTT,CSAIRQGNTGELFF
TRBJ2-3,few,-,TRBV7-8,14,TGTGCCAGCAGCTCAGGGGTCTACGGGAATACGCAGTATTTT,CASSSGVYGNTQYF
TRBJ2-3,-,TRBD1,TRBV20-1,15,TGCAGTGCTAGCTCACAGGGGATATTAACAGATACGCAGTATTTT,CSASSQGILTDTQYF
TRBJ2-1,-,-,TRBV6-1,15,TGTGCCAGCAGTGAGTCGGCTATTATCTACAATGAGCAGTTCTTC,CASSESAIIYNEQFF
TRBJ2-4,-,TRBD1,TRBV3-1,16,TGTGCCAGCAGCCTTACCACCACACAGGGGGAGGACATTCAGTACTTC,CASSLTTTQGEDIQYF
TRBJ2-7,few,TRBD2,TRBV13,15,TGTGCCAGCAGCTTACCCGGGAGGATTGGCTACGAGCAGTACTTC,CASSLPGRIGYEQYF
TRBJ1-6,many,-,TRBV12-3/TRBV12-4,15,TGTGCCAGCAGTTTAAACGGGTACGGGAATTCACCCCTCCACTTT,CASSLNGYGNSPLHF
TRBJ2-2,-,TRBD1,TRBV11-2,18,TGTGCCAGCAGCACCCGGACAGGCCTAAGGGAAGCGACCGGGGAGCTGTTTTTT,CASSTRTGLREATGELFF
TRBJ2-1,few,-,TRBV5-5,14,TGTGCCAGCAGCTCGTCCACAGGGACGAATGAGCAGTTCTTC,CASSSSTGTNEQFF
TRBJ2-3,-,TRBD2,TRBV28,16,TGTGCCAGCAGTCAACTTAGCGGGGGGGCTTACCATACGCAGTATTTT,CASSQLSGGAYHTQYF
TRBJ2-3,-,TRBD1,TRBV7-2,15,TGTGCCAGCAGCTTAGCCGGGACAGGCACAGATACGCAGTATTTT,CASSLAGTGTDTQYF
TRBJ2-1,few,-,TRBV29-1,17,TGCAGCGTCGCGCCCCTTTTGGGGGGAGGGGGATACAATGAGCAGTTCTTC,CSVAPLLGGGGYNEQFF
TRBJ1-1,few,TRBD1,TRBV3-1,15,TGTGCCAGCAGCCCCTCGACAGGGAGGCACACTGAAGCTTTCTTT,CASSPSTGRHTEAFF
TRBJ2-2,many,-,TRBV5-1,16,TGCGCCAGCAGCTCCATTAGCGGAACGAACACCGGGGAGCTGTTTTTT,CASSSISGTNTGELFF
TRBJ2-2,many,-,TRBV6-4,14,TGTGCCAGCAGTGCCGGAGTTAACACCGGGGAGCTGTTTTTT,CASSAGVNTGELFF
TRBJ1-6,few,TRBD1,TRBV18,16,TGTGCCAGCTCACCACTTTCGGGACAGGGTAATTCACCCCTCCACTTT,CASSPLSGQGNSPLHF
TRBJ2-3,-,-,TRBV3-1,13,TGTGCCAGCAGCCGACTCGGAGCAGATACGCAGTATTTT,CASSRLGADTQYF
TRBJ2-7,-,TRBD2,TRBV7-9,15,TGTGCCAGCAGCTCTCTTTCTAGCGGAACCTACGAGCAGTACTTC,CASSSLSSGTYEQYF
TRBJ2-2,few,-,TRBV5-6,13,TGTGCCAGCAGCTTAATTGGTCCCGGGGAGCTGTTTTTT,CASSLIGPGELFF
TRBJ2-5,few,TRBD2,TRBV5-4,14,TGTGCCAGCAGCTTTCCTGGGGGGGGAGAGACCCAGTACTTC,CASSFPGGGETQYF
TRBJ2-7,-,-,TRBV29-1,11,TGCAGCGGGGGTACGGTGGGTAAGCAGTACTTC,CSGGTVGKQYF
TRBJ1-1,-,TRBD1,TRBV3-1,15,TGTGCCAGCAGCCGAGGAGGCAGGGGGCACACTGAAGCTTTCTTT,CASSRGGRGHTEAFF
TRBJ2-1,few,-,TRBV7-9,15,TGTGCCAGCAGCTTATCCCGGCCTTCCTACAATGAGCAGTTCTTC,CASSLSRPSYNEQFF
TRBJ2-5,-,TRBD2,TRBV9,15,TGTGCCAGCAGTGCCACTAGCGGGGGCTGGGAGACCCAGTACTTC,CASSATSGGWETQYF
TRBJ2-5,few,-,TRBV7-2,16,TGTGCCAGCAGCCGACTATTTTATGACAGACAAGAGACCCAGTACTTC,CASSRLFYDRQETQYF
TRBJ2-2,-,TRBD1,TRBV10-3,15,TGTGCCATCAGTGTTGACAGGGCGAACACCGGGGAGCTGTTTTTT,CAISVDRANTGELFF
TRBJ2-7,-,-,TRBV20-1,14,TGCAGTGCTAGACGGTATGCGGAAAGCTACGAGCAGTACTTC,CSARRYAESYEQYF
TRBJ2-3,-,TRBD2,TRBV29-1,19,TGCAGCGTCTTCACGTCAAAATTGCCGGGACTAGCGGGAGCCGATACGCAGTATTTT,CSVFTSKLPGLAGADTQYF
TRBJ2-1,-,-,TRBV20-1,17,TGCAGTACGTCCGGCGACCGATTTGCCTTGCGGTACAATGAGCAGTTCTTC,CSTSGDRFALRYNEQFF
TRBJ2-5,-,TRBD2,TRBV7-9,16,TGTGCCAGCAGCCCGAAGGGACTAGCGGGAGGAGAGACCCAGTACTTC,CASSPKGLAGGETQYF
TRBJ2-7,-,-,TRBV9,14,TGTGCCAGCAGCGTCGGACAGCCGTCTCACGAGCAGTACTTC,CASSVGQPSHEQYF
TRBJ1-5,few,-,TRBV12-3/TRBV12-4,14,TGTGCCAGCAGTTTTCCAGGGAGCAATCAGCCCCAGCATTTT,CASSFPGSNQPQHF
TRBJ1-1,few,-,TRBV27,15,TGTGCCAGCAGTTTACTCCAGGGAATCAACACTGAAGCTTTCTTT,CASSLLQGINTEAFF
TRBJ2-1,few,-,TRBV12-3/TRBV12-4,15,TGTGCCAGCAGTTCCAGGGGTAGGTCCTACAATGAGCAGTTCTTC,CASSSRGRSYNEQFF
TRBJ2-7,many,-,TRBV3-1,14,TGTGCCAGCAGCCCCGGTGGAGGGGTAGGCGAGCAGTACTTC,CASSPGGGVGEQYF
TRBJ2-5,-,-,TRBV10-3,13,TGTGCCATCGCCGGTCAGATGCAAGAGACCCAGTACTTC,CAIAGQMQETQYF
TRBJ2-2,-,TRBD2,TRBV20-1,15,TGCAGTGCGCATACTAGCGGGGCTAACACCGGGGAGCTGTTTTTT,CSAHTSGANTGELFF
TRBJ2-7,few,-,TRBV3-1,13,TGTGCCAGCAGCCTGACGCAGGTATCGTCTCAGTACTTC,CASSLTQVSSQYF
TRBJ1-1,-,-,TRBV5-1,14,TGCGCCAGCAGCACGGGCTATACGGAGACTGAAGCTTTCTTT,CASSTGYTETEAFF
TRBJ2-1,-,TRBD2,TRBV20-1,16,TGCAGTGCTAGAGATTTGGGACTAGGGGTTGGCAATGAGCAGTTCTTC,CSARDLGLGVGNEQFF
TRBJ1-1,-,-,TRBV12-3/TRBV12-4,16,TGTGCCAGCAGTTTCCCGGGGCAGGGTTTAAACACTGAAGCTTTCTTT,CASSFPGQGLNTEAFF
TRBJ1-4,few,-,TRBV29-1,13,TGCAGCGTTGAGTTACAGGGAAATGAAAAACTGTTTTTT,CSVELQGNEKLFF
TRBJ2-3,-,TRBD2,TRBV20-1,13,TGCAGTGCTTTGGTAGCGGGGTTAGATACGCAGTATTTT,CSALVAGLDTQYF